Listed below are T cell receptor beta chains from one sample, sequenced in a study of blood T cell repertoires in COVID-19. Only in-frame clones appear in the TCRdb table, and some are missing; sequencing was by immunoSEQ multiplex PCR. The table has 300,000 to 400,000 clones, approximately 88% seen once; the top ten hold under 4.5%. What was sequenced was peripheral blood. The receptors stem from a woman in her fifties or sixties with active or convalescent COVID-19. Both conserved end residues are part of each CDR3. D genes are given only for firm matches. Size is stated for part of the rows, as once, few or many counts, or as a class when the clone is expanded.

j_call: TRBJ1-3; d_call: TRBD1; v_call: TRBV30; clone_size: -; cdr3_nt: TGTGCCTGGAGTGTGGGACAGGGGGGAAACACCATATATTTT; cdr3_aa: CAWSVGQGGNTIYF
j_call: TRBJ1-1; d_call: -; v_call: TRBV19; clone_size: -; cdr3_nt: TGTGCCAGTAGCCGGACGGGAACACTTCCAGCTTTCTTT; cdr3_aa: CASSRTGTLPAFF
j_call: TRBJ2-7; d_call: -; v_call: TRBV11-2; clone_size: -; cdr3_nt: TGTGCCAGCAGCTTAGCGGAGGTGTGGGTGGACGAGCAGTACTTC; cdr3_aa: CASSLAEVWVDEQYF
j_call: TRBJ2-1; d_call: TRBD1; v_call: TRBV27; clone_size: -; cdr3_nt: TGTGCCAGCAGTTTGGGACAGGGGGCCGATGAGCAGTTCTTC; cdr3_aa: CASSLGQGADEQFF
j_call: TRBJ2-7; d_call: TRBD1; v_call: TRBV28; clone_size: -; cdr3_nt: TGTGCCAGCAGCCCCTCCGGACAGGGGGCGTTCTACGAGCAGTACTTC; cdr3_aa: CASSPSGQGAFYEQYF
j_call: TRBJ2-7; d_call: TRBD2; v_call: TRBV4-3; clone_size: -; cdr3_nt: TGCGCCAGCAGCCAAGAGGGGACTAGCGGGGGCTCCTACGAGCAGTACTTC; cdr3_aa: CASSQEGTSGGSYEQYF
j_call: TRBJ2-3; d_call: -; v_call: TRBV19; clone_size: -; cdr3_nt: TGTGCCAGTAGTATCCTCTCCCGCACAGATACGCAGTATTTT; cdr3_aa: CASSILSRTDTQYF
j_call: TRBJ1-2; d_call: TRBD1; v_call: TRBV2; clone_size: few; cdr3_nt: TGTGCCAGCAGATATACCGGACAGGGATCTGGCTACACCTTC; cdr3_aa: CASRYTGQGSGYTF
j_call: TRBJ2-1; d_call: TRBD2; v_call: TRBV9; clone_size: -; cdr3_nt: TGTGCCAGCAGCCCTAGGACTAGCGGGAGCGGGAATGAGCAGTTCTTC; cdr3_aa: CASSPRTSGSGNEQFF
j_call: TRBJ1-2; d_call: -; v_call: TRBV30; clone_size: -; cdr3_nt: TGTGCCTGGAGTGGGGGGCACGGCTACACCTTC; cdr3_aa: CAWSGGHGYTF
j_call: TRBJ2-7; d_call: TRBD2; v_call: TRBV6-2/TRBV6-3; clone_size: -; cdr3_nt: TGTGCCAGCAGTTACTGGCTAGCGGAAACCTACGAGCAGTACTTC; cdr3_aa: CASSYWLAETYEQYF
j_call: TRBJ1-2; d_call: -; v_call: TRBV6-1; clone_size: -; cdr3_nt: TGTGCCAGCAGCCAGGACTCTTTCTATGGCTACACCTTC; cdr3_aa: CASSQDSFYGYTF
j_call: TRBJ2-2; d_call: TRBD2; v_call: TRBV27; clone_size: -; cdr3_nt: TGTGCCAGCAGTCCGTCGGCGGGGGAGAACACCGGGGAGCTGTTTTTT; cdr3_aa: CASSPSAGENTGELFF
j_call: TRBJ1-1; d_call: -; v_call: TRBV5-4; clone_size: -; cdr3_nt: TGTGCCAGCAGCTTAGGGGTGACTGAAGCTTTCTTT; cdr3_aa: CASSLGVTEAFF
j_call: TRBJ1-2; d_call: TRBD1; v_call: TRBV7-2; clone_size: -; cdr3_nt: TGTGCCAGCAGCACGACAGGGGTCAATGGCTATGGCTACACCTTC; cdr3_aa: CASSTTGVNGYGYTF
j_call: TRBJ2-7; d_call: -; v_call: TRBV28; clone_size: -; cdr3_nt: TGTGCCAGCAGTTACAGGGTCTACGAGCAGTACTTC; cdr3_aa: CASSYRVYEQYF
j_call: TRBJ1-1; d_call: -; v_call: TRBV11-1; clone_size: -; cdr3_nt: TGTGCCAGCAGCCCGTTTGTGGGGGCCGGCACTGAAGCTTTCTTT; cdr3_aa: CASSPFVGAGTEAFF
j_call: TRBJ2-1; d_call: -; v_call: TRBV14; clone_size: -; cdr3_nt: TGTGCCAGCAGCCCCTCAAGGACTCGTCAGTTCTTC; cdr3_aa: CASSPSRTRQFF
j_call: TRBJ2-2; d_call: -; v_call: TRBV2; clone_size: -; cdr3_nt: TGTGCCAGCAGTGGCTTTGCGGTAACCGGGGAGCTGTTTTTT; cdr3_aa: CASSGFAVTGELFF
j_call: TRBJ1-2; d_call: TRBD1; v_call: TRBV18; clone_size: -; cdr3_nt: TGTGCCAGCTCACGAGTCACCGGGACAGGGAAGGAAGTTGGCTACACCTTC; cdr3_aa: CASSRVTGTGKEVGYTF
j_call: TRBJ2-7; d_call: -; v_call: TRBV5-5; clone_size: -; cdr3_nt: TGTGCCAGCAGCTTGTATCAGGACAGCCCCTACGAGCAGTACTTC; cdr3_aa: CASSLYQDSPYEQYF
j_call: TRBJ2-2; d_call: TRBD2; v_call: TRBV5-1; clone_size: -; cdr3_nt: TGCGCCAGCAGCTTGGGACTAGCGGGGGCCTACACCGGGGAGCTGTTTTTT; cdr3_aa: CASSLGLAGAYTGELFF
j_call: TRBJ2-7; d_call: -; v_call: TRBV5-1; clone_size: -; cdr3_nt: TGCGCCAGCAGCCCGACAGAAAGCCTGGCTTACGAGCAGTACTTC; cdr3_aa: CASSPTESLAYEQYF
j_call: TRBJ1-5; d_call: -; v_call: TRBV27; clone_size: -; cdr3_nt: TGTGCCAGCAGTTTATATTCGGGACAATATAGCAATCAGCCCCAGCATTTT; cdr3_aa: CASSLYSGQYSNQPQHF
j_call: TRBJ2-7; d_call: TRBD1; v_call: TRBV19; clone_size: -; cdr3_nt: TGTGCCAGTAGTCCGACAGGGACCTACGAGCAGTACTTC; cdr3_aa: CASSPTGTYEQYF
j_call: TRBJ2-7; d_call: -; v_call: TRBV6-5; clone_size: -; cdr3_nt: TGTGCCAGCAGTACCAGTTACAGGGTAGCCCAGCAGTACTTC; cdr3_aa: CASSTSYRVAQQYF
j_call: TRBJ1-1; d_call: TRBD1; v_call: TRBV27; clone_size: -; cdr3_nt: TGTGCCAGCAGTGCCCTGACAGGGGTAAACACTGAAGCTTTCTTT; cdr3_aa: CASSALTGVNTEAFF
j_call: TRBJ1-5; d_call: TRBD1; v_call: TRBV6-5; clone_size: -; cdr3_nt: TGTGCCAGCAGTTACCGACAGGGGCGCAATCAGCCCCAGCATTTT; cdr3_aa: CASSYRQGRNQPQHF
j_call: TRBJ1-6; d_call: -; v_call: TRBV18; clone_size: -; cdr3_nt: TGTGCCAGCTCACCACCCACGGGGAGGGTTAATTCACCCCTCCACTTT; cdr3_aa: CASSPPTGRVNSPLHF
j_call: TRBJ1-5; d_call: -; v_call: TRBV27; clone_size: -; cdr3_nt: TGTGCCAGCAGTACCGGGCCAGGGGCAAATCAGCCCCAGCATTTT; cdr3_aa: CASSTGPGANQPQHF
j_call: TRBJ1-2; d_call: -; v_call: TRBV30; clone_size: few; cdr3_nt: TGTGCCTGGAGTCCTCTCCGGGAGTATGGCTACACCTTC; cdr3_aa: CAWSPLREYGYTF
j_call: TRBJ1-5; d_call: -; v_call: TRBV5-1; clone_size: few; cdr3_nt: TGCGCCAGCATATCGGACAGACATAGCAATCAGCCCCAGCATTTT; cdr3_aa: CASISDRHSNQPQHF
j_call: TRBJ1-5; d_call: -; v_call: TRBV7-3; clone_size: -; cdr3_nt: TGTGCCAGCAGCTTATCTTTGAAGGGGGGGAGCAATCAGCCCCAGCATTTT; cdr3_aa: CASSLSLKGGSNQPQHF
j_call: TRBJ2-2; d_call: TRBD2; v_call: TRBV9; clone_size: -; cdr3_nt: TGTGCCAGCAGCGTAGGCCTCGGGACTAGCGGGAAAAACACCGGGGAGCTGTTTTTT; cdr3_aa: CASSVGLGTSGKNTGELFF
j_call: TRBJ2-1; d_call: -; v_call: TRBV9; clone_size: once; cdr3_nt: TGTGCCAGCAGCGTAGTTGGTCAGGGGAGTAGTGAGCAGTTCTTC; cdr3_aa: CASSVVGQGSSEQFF
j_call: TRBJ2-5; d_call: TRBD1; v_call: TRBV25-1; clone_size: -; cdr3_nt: TGTGCCAGCAGTAACGGCAGGGGGCAAGAGACCCAGTACTTC; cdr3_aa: CASSNGRGQETQYF
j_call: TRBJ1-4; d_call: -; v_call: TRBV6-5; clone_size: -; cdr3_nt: TGTGCCAGCAGTTACGTAACAGGGCAACTACTGTTTTTT; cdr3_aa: CASSYVTGQLLFF
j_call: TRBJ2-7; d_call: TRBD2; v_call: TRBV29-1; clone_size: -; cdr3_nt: TGCAGCGTTGAAGATCCGACCAGCGGGGATTCCTACGAGCAGTACTTC; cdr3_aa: CSVEDPTSGDSYEQYF
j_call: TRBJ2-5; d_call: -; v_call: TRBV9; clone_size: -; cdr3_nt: TGTGCCAGCAGCGTAGCGGTACAAGAGACCCAGTACTTC; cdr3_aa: CASSVAVQETQYF
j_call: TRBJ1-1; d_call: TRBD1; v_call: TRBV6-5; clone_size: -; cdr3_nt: TGTGCCATACGGGACAGGGGGATGAACACTGAAGCTTTCTTT; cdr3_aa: CAIRDRGMNTEAFF
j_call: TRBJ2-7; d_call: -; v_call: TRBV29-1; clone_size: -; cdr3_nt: TGCAGCGTTGAAGATCTGTCCTACGAGCAGTACTTC; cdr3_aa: CSVEDLSYEQYF
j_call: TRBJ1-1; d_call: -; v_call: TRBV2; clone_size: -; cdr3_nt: TGTGCCAGCAGTAGGGGGACGGTGAACACTGAAGCTTTCTTT; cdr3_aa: CASSRGTVNTEAFF
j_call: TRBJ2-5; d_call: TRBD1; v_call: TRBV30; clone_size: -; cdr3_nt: TGTGCCTGGAGCGTATCCGACAGGGTCCAAGAGACCCAGTACTTC; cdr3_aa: CAWSVSDRVQETQYF
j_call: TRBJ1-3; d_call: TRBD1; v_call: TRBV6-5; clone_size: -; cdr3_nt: TGTGCCAGCATTGGACAGGCGGCAAACACCATATATTTT; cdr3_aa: CASIGQAANTIYF
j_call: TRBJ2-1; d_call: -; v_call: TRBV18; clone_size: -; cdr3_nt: TGTGCCAGCTCACCCCTACAGGGCTCCTACAATGAGCAGTTCTTC; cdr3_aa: CASSPLQGSYNEQFF
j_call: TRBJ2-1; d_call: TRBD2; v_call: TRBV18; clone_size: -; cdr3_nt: TGTGCCAGCTCACCGGCTAGCGGGAGATTTGGTGAGCAGTTCTTC; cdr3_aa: CASSPASGRFGEQFF
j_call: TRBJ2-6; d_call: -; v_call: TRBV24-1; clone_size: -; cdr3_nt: TGTGCCACCAGTGACCCTCGTCCTGGGGCCAACGTCCTGACTTTC; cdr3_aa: CATSDPRPGANVLTF
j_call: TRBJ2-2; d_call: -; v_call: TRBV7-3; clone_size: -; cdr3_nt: TGTGCCACCGGACCGGGGGACACCGGGGAGCTGTTTTTT; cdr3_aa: CATGPGDTGELFF
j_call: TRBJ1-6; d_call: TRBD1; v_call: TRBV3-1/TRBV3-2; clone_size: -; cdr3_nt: TGTGCCAGCAGCCAATTAGTCGGGGACAGATATTCACCCCTCCACTTT; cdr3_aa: CASSQLVGDRYSPLHF
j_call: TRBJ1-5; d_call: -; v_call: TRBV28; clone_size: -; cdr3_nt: TGTGCCAGCAGTTTATCGGGGGGGCCTTTGCTATATAGCAATCAGCCCCAGCATTTT; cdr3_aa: CASSLSGGPLLYSNQPQHF
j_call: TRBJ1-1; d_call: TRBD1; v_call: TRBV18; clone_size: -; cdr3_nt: TGTGCCAGCTCACCTACCCTCGAGACAGGGGCTAACACTGAAGCTTTCTTT; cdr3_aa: CASSPTLETGANTEAFF
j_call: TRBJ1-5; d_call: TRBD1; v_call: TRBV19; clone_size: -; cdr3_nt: TGTGCCGCCAAAAGACAGGGGAGCGATCAGCCCCAGCATTTT; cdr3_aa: CAAKRQGSDQPQHF
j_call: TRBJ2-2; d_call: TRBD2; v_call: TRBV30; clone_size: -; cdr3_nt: TGTGCCTGGAGTGTACCTCCCTGGGGGGGGGTCACCGGGGAGCTGTTTTTT; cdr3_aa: CAWSVPPWGGVTGELFF
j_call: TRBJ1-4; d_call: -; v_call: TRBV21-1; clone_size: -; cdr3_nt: TGTGCCAGCAGCTACCGGGACCGCGAGGGGAGGGCGACTAATGAAAAACTGTTTTTT; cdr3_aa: CASSYRDREGRATNEKLFF
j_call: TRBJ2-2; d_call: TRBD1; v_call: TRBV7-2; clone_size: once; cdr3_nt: TGTGCCAGCGAGAGGGACAGAGGGACCGGGGAGCTGTTTTTT; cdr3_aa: CASERDRGTGELFF
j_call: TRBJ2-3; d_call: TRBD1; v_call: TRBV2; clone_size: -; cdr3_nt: TGTGCCAGCGGGACAGGGTCGGATACGCAGTATTTT; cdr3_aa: CASGTGSDTQYF
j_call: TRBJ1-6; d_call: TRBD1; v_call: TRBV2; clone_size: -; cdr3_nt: TGTGCCAGCAGTGACCCGGGACAGGGTATTTCACCCCTCCACTTT; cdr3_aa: CASSDPGQGISPLHF
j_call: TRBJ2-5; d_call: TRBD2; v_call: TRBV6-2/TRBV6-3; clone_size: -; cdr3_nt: TGTGCCAGCAGTTGGACTAGCCTTGGAGAGACCCAGTACTTC; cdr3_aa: CASSWTSLGETQYF
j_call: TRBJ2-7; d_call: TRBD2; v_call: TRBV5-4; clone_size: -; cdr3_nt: TGTGCCAGCAGCTTGCAGCAGCTAGCGGGGTTCTCCTACGAGCAGTACTTC; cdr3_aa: CASSLQQLAGFSYEQYF